These T cell receptor beta chains were read from a single sample in a study of cytomegalovirus exposure and HLA in healthy donors. TCRdb keeps only in-frame clones here, not all; method: immunoSEQ multiplex PCR. The table lists more than 110,000 clones, about nine tenths of them singletons. Sequenced material: PBMCs. These receptors were collected from a man aged 18 to 29 in good health and CMV-seronegative. Both conserved end residues are part of each CDR3. A D gene is named only where the DNA matches it firmly. Not all rows give a size; the values are once, few, many and, for expanded clones, a class.

CDR3 DNA,CDR3 protein,clone size,D gene,V gene,J gene
TGTGCCAGCAGTCCGGGACAGAGGAATCAGCCCCAGCATTTT,CASSPGQRNQPQHF,-,TRBD1,TRBV6-1,TRBJ1-5
TGTGCCAGCAGCTACCCAACCCCCACAGGATTAGGGACTTCCAACACCGGGGAGCTGTTTTTT,CASSYPTPTGLGTSNTGELFF,-,-,TRBV7-6,TRBJ2-2
TGTGCCATCAGTGACGGGGAGGTCCCGCAGCATTTT,CAISDGEVPQHF,-,-,TRBV10-3,TRBJ1-5
TGTGCCAGCAGTTACAGGCAGGGGAACTACGAGCAGTACTTC,CASSYRQGNYEQYF,-,-,TRBV6-6,TRBJ2-7
TGTGCCAGCAGCTTAGCGGGGGCGCGTTGGGAGACCCAGTACTTC,CASSLAGARWETQYF,-,-,TRBV7-8,TRBJ2-5
TGTGCCAGCAGCTTAGGGACTAGCGTCAACAATGAGCAGTTCTTC,CASSLGTSVNNEQFF,-,TRBD2,TRBV11-3,TRBJ2-1
TGTGCCAGCAGTTTCTCGACAGGGAACACTGAAGCTTTCTTT,CASSFSTGNTEAFF,-,-,TRBV27,TRBJ1-1
TGTGCCTGGAGGAGGACTAGCGGGGGTCCTAAGACCCAGTACTTC,CAWRRTSGGPKTQYF,-,TRBD2,TRBV30,TRBJ2-5
TGTGCCAGCAGTTTCTCACAGGGGGCGTACGAGCAGTACTTC,CASSFSQGAYEQYF,-,TRBD1,TRBV27,TRBJ2-7
TGTGCCAGCAGCTTGGCCGGTAGATACAATGAGCAGTTCTTC,CASSLAGRYNEQFF,-,-,TRBV5-6,TRBJ2-1
TGTGCCAGCAGCGGCTCTAGCGGGAGCTGGGATGAGCAGTTCTTC,CASSGSSGSWDEQFF,-,TRBD2,TRBV5-4,TRBJ2-1
TGTGCCAGCAGCCCGAGCTACAATGAGCAGTTCTTC,CASSPSYNEQFF,-,-,TRBV7-2,TRBJ2-1
TGTGCCAGCAGTCTTCTCGGGAGCATGAACACTGAAGCTTTCTTT,CASSLLGSMNTEAFF,-,-,TRBV6-5,TRBJ1-1
TGTGCCAGCAGTCTTCCGGGACAGGGATACAATGAGCAGTTCTTC,CASSLPGQGYNEQFF,-,TRBD1,TRBV2,TRBJ2-1
TGTGCCAGCAGTTTAAGGGGGGGAGGTACTGAAGCTTTCTTT,CASSLRGGGTEAFF,-,-,TRBV27,TRBJ1-1
TGTGCCAGCAGCGTAGACCATTCTGGGAGCCCGAACACCGGGGAGCTGTTTTTT,CASSVDHSGSPNTGELFF,-,-,TRBV9,TRBJ2-2
TGTGCCAGCAGCGAGCGACAGGGGGCTAACTATGGCTACACCTTC,CASSERQGANYGYTF,-,TRBD1,TRBV9,TRBJ1-2
TGTGCCAGCAGCGTAGCTTCGGGATTCTACGAGCAGTACTTC,CASSVASGFYEQYF,-,-,TRBV9,TRBJ2-7
TGTGCCAGCTCACCATGGGGGGGCCATCAGCCCCAGCATTTT,CASSPWGGHQPQHF,-,-,TRBV18,TRBJ1-5
TGTGCCAGCCACCTTGATCTCAGCTATGGCTACACCTTC,CASHLDLSYGYTF,few,-,TRBV6-1,TRBJ1-2